This TCR beta chain is drawn from a study of shared clonotypes between healthy human individuals. It was at deep level that the assay was run. Per the study methods: Filtering differed since immunoSEQ provided only junctions, with no quality scores. Assay: immunoSEQ multiplex PCR; the TCRdb copy retains only in-frame clones and omits some. Clone size and the V and J calls come from that table; the DNA yielded D and trimming. The data contain about 2.1 million clones, around 93% of them singletons. CD8 cells regarded as naive lacked CD45RO, were positively chosen for CCR7, and omitted terminally differentiated effector memory CD45RA+ cells. Germline CDR1 is GTSNPN and CDR2 is SVGIG (reference sequence). V lost 2 bases, J lost 4 bases, and 11 bases lay in between. The CDR3 extends over 13 amino acids. Findings and caveats of the study: Between a few donors, naive CD4 clonotypes were shared at a level of around 4.8%.

A word on this clone: Its specificity is unknown.

The chain is built from TRBV30 and TRBJ1-1, with a possible D match to TRBD1 (5 bases). Source material: naive CD8+ T cells from PBMCs. The receptor was derived from a man between 18 and 35 years old in good health. Some clones in this sample may be carry-over from other donors' samples. The CDR3 loop reads CAWSYGALTEAFF. The DNA of the CDR3 is TGTGCCTGGAGTTACGGGGCCCTCACTGAAGCTTTCTTT.